The source of this T cell receptor beta chain is a study of graft-versus-host responses after intestinal transplantation. Across the whole study: Recipients were all induced with anti-thymocyte globulin, then given tacrolimus and steroids for about 3 years. Regarding the study as a whole: Among recipient marrow samples, GvH clones were found; some appeared first in ileum or blood.

The count of this clone is one. Antigen: not known. V was cut by 5 bases and J by 1 base, with 13 bases left in between. The CDR3 is 15 amino acids. From germline, CDR1 is SGHTA and CDR2 FQGTGA. TCRdb keeps only in-frame clones here, not all; method: immunoSEQ multiplex PCR. The sample has about 130,000 clones, around 90% seen once; the top ten hold over 0.15%. The material was unstimulated CD4+ T cells sorted from spleen or lymph node cells, obtained before intestinal transplant. This sequence was found in a human donor who received an intestinal transplant. The chain uses TRBV7-3 and TRBJ2-3; tentatively, D is TRBD1 or TRBD2 (6 bases each). CDR3 in amino acids: CASSPYRGRTDTQYF. CDR3 nucleotides: TGTGCCAGCAGCCCATATCGGGGGCGCACAGATACGCAGTATTTT.